One and the same sample provided the 7 T cell receptor beta chains below, sequenced in a study of OX40 agonist ivuxolimab in advanced cancers. Sequencing was performed with immunoSEQ multiplex PCR; in TCRdb, only in-frame clones are kept and a portion is missing. The sample lists more than 50,000 clones, around 85% occurring once. This specimen consisted of CD4+ or CD8+ T cells sorted from blood, obtained in a trial of the OX40 agonist ivuxolimab. The receptors derive from an adult with an advanced solid tumor such as melanoma, head and neck, liver or kidney cancer.

There are a few counts of this clone. The chain combines TRBV10-1 with TRBJ2-7; D unclear. The V and J ends lost 7 bases and 6 bases respectively, with 25 bases between them. CDR1 WNHNN and CDR2 SYGVQD come from the germline V gene (reference sequence). CDR3 size: 16 residues. The CDR3 here is CASKAPSVLAPSEQYF. The CDR3 DNA sequence: TGCGCCAGCAAGGCCCCCAGCGTATTGGCCCCCTCCGAGCAGTACTTC.

The chain recombines TRBV7-6 with TRBJ2-1, with 12 bases that match TRBD2. V lost 0 bases to trimming and J lost 4 bases; unmatched junction nucleotides: 1. This CDR3 has 16 residues. The germline V gene encodes CDR1 SGHVS and CDR2 FNYEAQ. CDR3 bases: TGTGCCAGCAGCTTAGCCACTAGCGGGGGGTACAATGAGCAGTTCTTC. Amino acids: CASSLATSGGYNEQFF.

The rearrangement uses TRBV2 and TRBJ2-5; 8 bases map to TRBD1. V shed 0 bases and J 9 bases; nucleotides not matched to a gene: 6. The CDR3 length is 14 residues. Germline lookup yields CDR1 SNHLY and CDR2 FYNNEI. This chain's CDR3 is CASSEAVDRVAQYF. The CDR3 DNA reads TGTGCCAGCAGTGAAGCGGTGGACAGGGTCGCCCAGTACTTC.

The chain is built from TRBV7-6 and TRBJ2-7; 9 nucleotides agree with TRBD2. CDR1 is SGHVS and CDR2 is FNYEAQ in the germline V gene. The ends lost 1 base at V and 3 bases at J; junction bases unmatched: 4. The CDR3 has 15 amino acids. The CDR3 DNA follows: TGTGCCAGCAGCTTAGGATTAGCGGGAGTCTACGAGCAGTACTTC. It specifies CASSLGLAGVYEQYF.

V gene TRBV9 combines with J gene TRBJ2-3; TRBD2 agrees at 12 bases. CDR1 SGDLS and CDR2 YYNGEE come from the germline V gene. The CDR3 contains 16 residues. With V trimmed by 2 bases and J by 7 bases, 8 bases remained unmatched. The CDR3, as DNA: TGTGCCAGCAGCGTCGGACTAGCGGGGCCCGGGTATACGCAGTATTTT. Amino acids: CASSVGLAGPGYTQYF.

This clone was observed a few times. CDR3 DNA: TGTGCCAGTACCCGGGCCACAGGAGCCCTCAATCAGCCCCAGCATTTT. This codes for CASTRATGALNQPQHF. The chain joins TRBV19 to TRBJ1-5, with D possibly matching TRBD1 (5 bases). The germline CDR1 and CDR2 sequences are LNHDA and SQIVND (reference sequence). V lost 7 bases and J 3 bases, leaving 19 bases between the germline ends. The CDR3 has 16 amino acids.

This sequence joins TRBV19 and TRBJ2-3; D possibly corresponds to TRBD1 (6 bases). The CDR3 contains 15 residues. The germline V gene encodes CDR1 LNHDA and CDR2 SQIVND (reference sequence). V lost 1 base and J 2 bases, leaving 10 bases between the germline ends. CDR3 region: CASSIGGQNTDTQYF. The CDR3 DNA sequence: TGTGCCAGTAGTATAGGGGGGCAGAACACAGATACGCAGTATTTT.